Shown below are 24 T cell receptor beta chains from a single sample sequenced in a study of blood T cells in healthy people across ages (dated by TCRdb to 2015 to 2017). The library was built by means of 5' RACE. TCRdb records Illumina HiSeq 2500 as the sequencer. The second PCR ran for about 6 to 12 cycles and used a J-beta primer mix along with a sample-barcoded 5' primer. TCRdb redid the processing of the public reads, applying fastp at Q25 and MiXCR, and retained in-frame beta chains. Here each entry gathers all rows of one CDR3 protein and keeps the most common genes and DNA. This sample gives 1,500,000 or so distinct CDR3 sequences in total; 40% to 45% of them show up just once. The top ten clonotypes cover about 4% of the sample. Sequenced input: blood. The receptor set was obtained from a woman younger than 35 in good health.

This clonotype was picked up a small number of times. The chain recombines TRBV5-6 with TRBJ2-3, with D possibly called TRBD1 or TRBD2 (5 bases each). The CDR3 sequence is 13 residues long. The germline V and J ends were trimmed by 5 bases and 4 bases, with 11 bases remaining between them. The V gene's germline CDR1 is SGHDT and CDR2 YYEEEE. The CDR3 coding sequence is TGTGCCAGCAGTATTCGGGACGCAGATACGCAGTATTTT. Amino acid sequence: CASSIRDADTQYF. Full variable domain (missing parts from reference TRBV5-6 and TRBJ2-3): DAGVTQSPTHLIKTRGQQVTLRCSPKSGHDTVSWYQQALGQGPQFIFQYYEEEERQRGNFPDRFSGHQFPNYSSELNVNALLLGDSALYLCASSIRDADTQYFGPGTRLTVL.

This chain uses TRBV4-2 with TRBJ1-1; TRBD1 is a possible D gene (6 bases). V shed 1 base and J shed 8 bases, with 11 bases lying between them. Per germline, CDR1 LGHNA and CDR2 YNFKEQ. The CDR3 has 13 residues. CDR3 bases: TGTGCCAGCAGCCAAGGACAGGAAATAGAAGCTTTCTTT. Its protein is CASSQGQEIEAFF.

The chain has TRBV11-2 and TRBJ1-4; TRBD1 agrees at 8 bases. Trimming removed 5 bases from V and 4 bases from J; junction bases left unmatched: 9. Germline V gene sequence: CDR1 SGHAT, CDR2 FQNNGV. CDR3 size: 16 residues. CDR3 residues: CASSNVGQGVNEKLFF. The CDR3 nucleotides are TGTGCCAGCAGCAACGTCGGACAGGGCGTTAATGAAAAACTGTTTTTT.

About this clonotype: The junction departs from the called germline gene at one end, perhaps through a read error. The chain links TRBV3-1 to TRBJ2-7; 10 positions agree with TRBD1. Per germline, CDR1 LGHDT and CDR2 YNNKEL (reference sequence). CDR3 size: 16 residues. CDR3 DNA: TGTGCCGGCAGCCAAGACGGGACAGGGGTATCCTACGAGCAGTACTTC. Encoded protein: CAGSQDGTGVSYEQYF.

This clonotype has at least ten counts. The chain employs TRBV10-3 and TRBJ2-7; D call uncertain. Germline V gene sequence: CDR1 ENHRY, CDR2 SYGVKD. This CDR3 has 11 residues. Deletions cut 0 bases from V and 7 bases from J, with 4 bases between. The CDR3 spells CAISESKEQYF. The CDR3 region has the DNA TGTGCCATCAGTGAGTCGAAGGAGCAGTACTTC.

This clonotype appeared a few times. The gene calls are TRBV28 and TRBJ1-2; D not certain. This CDR3 comprises 11 residues. In germline, CDR1 is MDHEN, CDR2 SYDVKM. V lost 5 bases to trimming and J lost 5 bases, with 6 bases between them. In DNA form, the CDR3 reads TGTGCCAGCAGTCGGCCATATGGCTACACCTTC. It is translated as CASSRPYGYTF.

This clonotype was seen a few times. This chain joins TRBV12-3 or TRBV12-4 and TRBJ2-2; 9 bases agree with TRBD1. V dropped 6 bases and J dropped 4; count of bases not matched to a gene: 9. This CDR3 spans 16 amino acids. The CDR3 DNA follows: TGTGCCAGCAGACCCTTCGGGACAGGGCTCACCGGGGAGCTGTTTTTT. It specifies CASRPFGTGLTGELFF.

This clonotype was observed at least ten times. This chain links TRBV18 with TRBJ2-3, with 14 positions matching TRBD2. With 4 bases clipped from V and 2 bases from J, the junction kept 8 bases outside the gene matches. Germline lookup yields CDR1 KGHSH and CDR2 LQKENI. This CDR3 is 18 amino acids long. This chain's CDR3 is CASSRPGTSGGPTDTQYF. Written as DNA, the CDR3 is TGTGCCAGCTCACGCCCCGGGACTAGCGGGGGCCCCACAGATACGCAGTATTTT.

As to this clonotype: A junction end diverges from the germline sequence, so it may reflect a read error. The chain employs TRBV4-1 and TRBJ2-5; D uncertain. This CDR3 is 13 amino acids long. Looked up from germline, CDR1 is MGHRA and CDR2 is YSYEKL. The CDR3, as DNA: TGCGCCAGCAGGCAAGATCTCCAAGAGACCCAGTACTTC. Protein sequence: CASRQDLQETQYF.

J is TRBJ2-3 and V is TRBV5-1, with TRBD2 matching 7 bases. Germline CDR1 SGHRS, CDR2 YFSETQ. The V segment lost 10 bases and the J segment 2 bases; nucleotides outside the gene matches: 13. This CDR3 is 15 amino acids long. For the CDR3, the DNA is TGCGCCCGCGATTTCGGGCTAGCGGTCACAGATACGCAGTATTTT. The encoded protein is CARDFGLAVTDTQYF.

This clonotype was seen ten or more times. The V call is TRBV7-2, the J call TRBJ2-5; D is unclear. The CDR3 runs 13 residues. Germline values: CDR1 SGHTA, CDR2 FQGNSA. Trimming shortened V by 1 base and J by 2 bases, and 5 bases separated the two germline ends. This CDR3 reads CASSLVGQETQYF. As DNA, the CDR3 is TGTGCCAGCAGCTTAGTGGGTCAAGAGACCCAGTACTTC.

The V gene is TRBV6-5, the J gene TRBJ2-7; the match to TRBD2 covers 8 bases. This CDR3 has 15 amino acids. The V segment lost 0 bases and the J segment 2 bases; nucleotides outside the gene matches: 3. The V gene's germline CDR1 is MNHEY and CDR2 SVGAGI. CDR3 amino acids: CASSYSSGVTYEQYF. The CDR3 DNA reads as TGTGCCAGCAGTTACTCTAGCGGGGTCACCTACGAGCAGTACTTC.

The chain uses TRBV2 and TRBJ2-5; 8 bases line up with TRBD2. The J call may be faulty, since TRBJ2-7 better matches the DNA end. There are 15 residues in the CDR3. CDR1 SNHLY and CDR2 FYNNEI come from the germline V gene. This CDR3 is CASSELLAETYEQYF. Written as DNA, the CDR3 is TGTGCCAGCAGTGAATTACTAGCGGAAACCTACGAGCAGTACTTC.

The chain joins TRBV7-2 to TRBJ2-3; D may be TRBD1 or TRBD2 (5 bases each). V was shortened by 1 base and J by 7 bases, with 9 bases between the two germline ends. The CDR3 spans 13 residues. Looked up from germline, CDR1 is SGHTA and CDR2 is FQGNSA. Here the CDR3 DNA reads TGTGCCAGCAGCTTAGGGGGGTCAAATACGCAGTATTTT. It translates to CASSLGGSNTQYF. The whole variable domain, filled in from reference TRBV7-2 and TRBJ2-3, reads GAGVSQSPSNKVTEKGKDVELRCDPISGHTALYWYRQSLGQGLEFLIYFQGNSAPDKSGLPSDRFSAERTGGSVSTLTIQRTQQEDSAVYLCASSLGGSNTQYFGPGTRLTVL.

The CDR3 DNA follows: TGTGCCAGCAGTATCACAGGGGGCAGAGGCTACACCTTC. Amino acid sequence: CASSITGGRGYTF. The chain couples TRBV25-1 to TRBJ1-2, with TRBD1 matching 9 bases. V was clipped by 5 bases and J by 8 bases; unmatched bases: 6. The CDR3 length is 13 residues. From germline, CDR1 is MGHDK and CDR2 SYGVNS.

This clonotype was counted only a few times. The J gene is TRBJ2-3, the V gene TRBV5-1; the match to TRBD1 covers 9 bases. From germline, CDR1 is SGHRS and CDR2 YFSETQ. The V gene end was trimmed by 5 bases and the J gene end by 2 bases; junction bases not matched to a gene: 12. This CDR3 spans 17 amino acids. DNA of the CDR3: TGCGCCAGCAGTTATGGCGGACAGGGGAGTTCCACAGATACGCAGTATTTT. Protein product: CASSYGGQGSSTDTQYF.

This chain uses TRBV2 with TRBJ1-1; 7 nucleotides agree with TRBD1. Germline trimming cut 6 bases from V and 8 bases from J; bases unmatched to any gene: 9. The germline V gene has CDR1 SNHLY and CDR2 FYNNEI. The CDR3 length is 13 residues. This chain's CDR3 is CASRENRGGEAFF. The CDR3 nucleotides read TGTGCCAGCAGGGAAAACAGGGGTGGGGAAGCTTTCTTT. The variable domain in full, completed from reference TRBV2 and TRBJ1-1, reads EPEVTQTPSHQVTQMGQEVILRCVPISNHLYFYWYRQILGQKVEFLVSFYNNEISEKSEIFDDQFSVERPDGSNFTLKIRSTKLEDSAMYFCASRENRGGEAFFGQGTRLTVV.

The J gene is TRBJ2-3, the V gene TRBV11-1; D uncertain. This CDR3 has 14 residues. Trimming took off 3 bases at V and 4 bases at J, with 11 bases between the two ends. The germline V gene has CDR1 SGHAT and CDR2 FQDESV (reference sequence). CDR3 sequence reads: CASSFDPSPDTQYF. CDR3 nucleotide sequence: TGTGCCAGCAGCTTCGACCCCAGCCCAGATACGCAGTATTTT.

V usage is TRBV6-2 or TRBV6-3 and J usage is TRBJ2-5; TRBD1 is a possible D gene (5 bases). Germline CDR1 MNHEY, CDR2 SVGEGT. The CDR3 consists of 16 residues. The V end lost 6 bases, the J end lost 0 bases, and 17 bases lay between the germline ends. The CDR3 DNA reads TGTGCCAGCAGAAAGACAGCTACACTGTACCAAGAGACCCAGTACTTC. As protein: CASRKTATLYQETQYF.

The V and J genes are TRBV7-6 and TRBJ2-6; TRBD2 is a possible D gene (6 bases). CDR1 is SGHVS and CDR2 is FNYEAQ in the germline V gene. The CDR3 is 16 residues long. The V end lost 3 bases, the J end lost 0 bases, and 9 bases lay between the germline ends. CDR3: CASSLEGFSGANVLTF. The CDR3, as DNA: TGTGCCAGCAGCTTGGAGGGATTCTCTGGGGCCAACGTCCTGACTTTC.

This clonotype has a handful of counts. The chain has TRBV20-1 and TRBJ2-3; 7 nucleotides align to TRBD2. Germline loops: CDR1 DFQATT, CDR2 SNEGSKA (reference sequence). With V trimmed by 1 base and J by 3 bases, 7 bases remained unmatched. CDR3 length equals 15 residues. CDR3 sequence: CSARVVGGPTDTQYF. The CDR3 region has the DNA TGCAGTGCTAGAGTGGTGGGAGGGCCGACAGATACGCAGTATTTT.

The rearrangement links TRBV18 to TRBJ2-3, with 10 bases identical to TRBD1. The J segment lost 4 bases and the V segment lost 5 bases, leaving 6 bases of the junction unmatched. Looked up from germline, CDR1 is KGHSH and CDR2 is LQKENI. This CDR3 contains 15 residues. This CDR3 reads CASSSLGQGSDTQYF. CDR3 DNA: TGTGCCAGCTCATCGCTGGGACAGGGGTCAGATACGCAGTATTTT. Full variable domain (outside the CDR3, taken from reference TRBV18 and TRBJ2-3): NAGVMQNPRHLVRRRGQEARLRCSPMKGHSHVYWYRQLPEEGLKFMVYLQKENIIDESGMPKERFSAEFPKEGPSILRIQQVVRGDSAAYFCASSSLGQGSDTQYFGPGTRLTVL.

On this clonotype: Compared with germline, one end of the junction differs, possibly owing to a read error. V is TRBV7-7 and J is TRBJ2-1; 10 nucleotides agree with TRBD1. This CDR3 is 15 amino acids long. Per germline, CDR1 SSHAT and CDR2 FNYEAQ (reference sequence). The CDR3 DNA reads as TGTGCTAGCAGCTATGGGACAGGGGCTGGGAATGAGCAGTTCTTC. It is translated as CASSYGTGAGNEQFF. Using reference TRBV7-7 and TRBJ2-1 for the parts outside the CDR3, the full variable domain is GAGVSQSPRYKVTKRGQDVTLRCDPISSHATLYWYQQALGQGPEFLTYFNYEAQPDKSGLPSDRFSAERPEGSISTLTIQRTEQRDSAMYRCASSYGTGAGNEQFFGPGTRLTVL.

In its sample, this clonotype was seen a few times. V and J are TRBV11-2 and TRBJ2-4; D not resolved. The DNA matches TRBJ2-7 better at its end, which makes the J call doubtful. Germline CDR1 and CDR2: SGHAT and FQNNGV. The CDR3 has 13 amino acids. The CDR3 DNA reads as TGTGCCAGCAGCTTTGTCGCAGCCCTCGAGCAGTACTTC. Translated: CASSFVAALEQYF.